The entry that follows covers one T cell receptor beta chain sequence. The target of this receptor is not known. Base qualities are missing; no much larger clone stands one base away. One collaborating source in Seattle enrolled patients during active infection and followed them longitudinally through the course of disease. Each collaborating institution followed its own protocols to collect whole blood in K2EDTA tubes. For TCRbeta analysis, collaborators shipped samples in one of three forms: frozen whole blood, isolated PBMCs, or DNA extracted from either of those sample types. This sample is drawn from a study of blood T cell repertoires in COVID-19 (dated by TCRdb to 2020 to 2021). Describing the broader study: Collaborator samples came from the United States, Italy and Spain and covered acute and convalescent phases of COVID-19. The material from the prospective study consisted of cDNA or gDNA derived from T cells, B-cell-depleted T cells, or PBMCs. Subjects who had been exposed to COVID-19, were actively infected with it, or had recovered from it provided the deeply sampled blood TCRbeta repertoires that made up the dataset. The repertoires were made available in a free public database intended to serve as a resource for research on the immune response to SARS-CoV-2. Samples were obtained from the ongoing ImmuneRACE study (first 160 participants) and from approximately 1,200 subjects provided by 6 global collaborators. Sample metadata almost always included a de-identified subject ID, COVID-19 status, age in years and sex. Where available, HLA class I and class II types were obtained from metadata supplied by the sample provider rather than from assay-based typing.

TCRbeta CDR3 regions were amplified from genomic DNA using the immunoSEQ Assay, a bias-controlled multiplex PCR. On the study's bioinformatics: Within the assay, amplification of reference gene primers was used to estimate how many nucleated cells each sample contained. To quantify the absolute abundance of each unique TCRbeta CDR3 rearrangement, sequence reads were collapsed and filtered. Productive Simpson clonality was computed per sample as the square root of Simpson's diversity index over productive rearrangements. Imported from immuneACCESS, the table was reduced by TCRdb to in-frame sequences with V and J called. These copies leave out some clones; in studies compared against another copy, an unresolved V gene accounts for under half, and the cause of the remainder is not known. The D gene and trimming were derived from the DNA, and the V and J assignments and clone size from that table. The sample contains 150,000 to 200,000 clones, 70% to 80% of them found a single time. Around 6% of the sample belongs to the ten largest clones.

From the cysteine up to the phenylalanine, the CDR3 has a length of 12 residues. The entry retains the CDR3 DNA only, 36 bases that are in frame from base 1. V was cut back by 0 bases and J by 6 bases, leaving a gap of 6 bases between them. CDR1 and CDR2 (GTSNPN, SVGIG) derive from the germline V gene (reference sequence). On the study overall, not on this receptor specifically: How much clinical and demographic metadata was included differed by source and by participant, and the metadata was provided uncurated.

The chain employs TRBV30 and TRBJ1-5; confidence is insufficient to name the D gene. The TCR originated in a woman aged 40 to 50 with COVID-19, enrolled during active disease. Material for sequencing was peripheral blood. The DNA sequence is given as TGTGCCTGGAGTGTAGAGAGTCAGCCCCAGCATTTT. Translation gives CAWSVESQPQHF. Where the CDR3 stops, the reference TRBV30 and TRBJ1-5 genes take over; the full variable domain is SQTIHQWPATLVQPVGSPLSLECTVEGTSNPNLYWYRQAAGRGLQLLFYSVGIGQISSEVPQNLSASRPQDRQFILSSKKLLLSDSGFYLCAWSVESQPQHFGDGTRLSIL.